This T cell receptor (beta chain) emerged from a study of cytomegalovirus exposure and HLA in healthy donors. The PCR used 60 Vbeta and 13 Jbeta primers. The protocol was immunoSEQ multiplex PCR, while the TCRdb copy is restricted to in-frame clones and leaves out a portion. The sample has 240,000 or so clones; approximately 81% are singletons. CDR1 and CDR2 from the germline V gene are SNHLY and FYNNEI. The V end lost 4 bases, the J end lost 6 bases, and 16 bases lay between the germline ends. This CDR3 region has 14 residues. The source is a woman aged 60-75 years in good health and CMV-seropositive. Input material: PBMCs. This chain connects TRBV2 to TRBJ2-7, with D perhaps matching TRBD2 (5 bases). This CDR3 reads CASSVWGEGSEQYF. The DNA of the CDR3 is TGTGCCAGCAGTGTTTGGGGAGAAGGCTCCGAGCAGTACTTC.